One sample yielded the 13 T cell receptor beta chains listed below, sequenced in a study of identical twins. TCRdb re-analysed the 5' RACE reads in MiXCR, keeping a single row per CDR3 protein. The sample includes around 510,000 distinct CDR3 sequences, more than 13% of them seen just once. These data also featured in a second study, about yellow fever vaccine responses in identical twins.

Material for sequencing was CD4+ T cells sorted from blood. These receptors were obtained from a woman aged 18-29 years in good health.

This chain links TRBV12-3 or TRBV12-4 with TRBJ2-2; D unresolved. The CDR3 consists of 14 residues. V was cut by 6 bases and J by 10 bases, with 18 bases left in between. CDR3 protein: CASRPPESVVELFF. The CDR3 DNA follows: TGTGCCAGCAGACCCCCCGAATCCGTGGTGGAGCTGTTTTTT.

This clonotype was detected many times. The chain joins TRBV5-6 to TRBJ2-3, with 7 nucleotides matching TRBD1. Germline lookup yields CDR1 SGHDT and CDR2 YYEEEE. The CDR3 sequence is 11 residues long. V dropped 5 bases and J dropped 6; count of bases not matched to a gene: 0. The CDR3 DNA is TGTGCCAGCAGACAGGGGGATACGCAGTATTTT. It codes for CASRQGDTQYF. Drawing the rest from reference TRBV5-6 and TRBJ2-3, the complete variable domain is DAGVTQSPTHLIKTRGQQVTLRCSPKSGHDTVSWYQQALGQGPQFIFQYYEEEERQRGNFPDRFSGHQFPNYSSELNVNALLLGDSALYLCASRQGDTQYFGPGTRLTVL.

This clonotype appeared many times. The genes are TRBV12-3 or TRBV12-4 and TRBJ2-5; 11 bases fit TRBD2. This CDR3 is 17 amino acids long. Trimming took 2 bases from V and 1 from J; bases not matched to a gene: 6. DNA for the CDR3: TGTGCCAGCAGTTTAACTAGCGGGGGACTATTCCAAGAGACCCAGTACTTC. The encoded protein is CASSLTSGGLFQETQYF.

The chain's CDR3 is CATSRDVAGVTGELFF. Written as DNA, the CDR3 is TGTGCCACCAGCAGAGATGTGGCGGGAGTAACCGGGGAGCTGTTTTTT. The chain recombines TRBV15 with TRBJ2-2, with 7 positions matching TRBD2. The CDR3 covers 16 residues. Germline lookup yields CDR1 LNHNV and CDR2 YYDKDF (reference sequence). Trimming cost V 0 bases and J 5 bases; bases outside gene matches: 6.

The chain couples TRBV5-1 to TRBJ2-2; perhaps TRBD2 as D (5 bases). The V gene lost 6 bases and the J gene lost 6 bases, with 21 bases spanning the gap. From germline, CDR1 is SGHRS and CDR2 YFSETQ. The CDR3 is made up of 16 amino acids. The CDR3 DNA is TGCGCCAGCATGCCCTCCGGGGTCCTTATATCCGGGGAGCTGTTTTTT. Protein product: CASMPSGVLISGELFF.

In this sample, this clonotype turned up a few times. This rearrangement joins TRBV24-1 to TRBJ1-2; 9 bases fit TRBD1. Looked up from germline, CDR1 is KGHDR and CDR2 is SFDVKD. CDR3 length equals 15 residues. J lost 4 bases, V lost 5 bases, and 7 bases had no gene match. CDR3 region: CATSAVGQGRYGYTF. In DNA form, the CDR3 reads TGTGCCACCAGTGCCGTAGGACAGGGGCGCTATGGCTACACCTTC.

The rearrangement links TRBV29-1 to TRBJ2-7; 12 positions agree with TRBD1. CDR3 length equals 13 residues. Germline V gene data show CDR1 as SQVTM and CDR2 as ANQGSEA. The trim removed 6 bases at V and 1 base at J, leaving 1 base unmatched. The DNA of the CDR3 is TGCAGCGTGGGACAGGGGGCTTCCTACGAGCAGTACTTC. It specifies CSVGQGASYEQYF.

The sample holds a few counts of this clonotype. The chain is built from TRBV25-1 and TRBJ2-7, with D perhaps matching TRBD2 (5 bases). Germline V gene data show CDR1 as MGHDK and CDR2 as SYGVNS. The CDR3 runs to 14 residues. V gave up 3 bases and J gave up 4 bases, with 13 bases separating them. Here the CDR3 reads CASSDDYGRYEQYF. As DNA, the CDR3 is TGTGCCAGCAGTGACGACTACGGCCGTTACGAGCAGTACTTC.

A few counts support this clonotype. This rearrangement joins TRBV5-5 to TRBJ2-1, with 8 bases aligning to TRBD2. Unmatched junction bases numbered 7, after V lost 5 bases and J lost 3 bases. The CDR3 runs to 15 residues. Germline CDR1 is SGHKS and CDR2 is YYEKEE (reference sequence). The CDR3: CASSPGLGIYNEQFF. DNA for the CDR3: TGTGCCAGCAGTCCGGGACTAGGAATCTACAATGAGCAGTTCTTC.

This sequence joins TRBV24-1 and TRBJ2-3; 9 nucleotides line up with TRBD2. There are 16 residues in the CDR3. J was trimmed by 4 bases and V by 1 base; bases with no gene match: 5. Per the germline V gene, CDR1 is KGHDR and CDR2 is SFDVKD. CDR3 sequence (DNA): TGTGCCACCAGTGATTTCATTAGCGGGAGTTCAGATACGCAGTATTTT. It is translated as CATSDFISGSSDTQYF.

The chain couples TRBV19 to TRBJ2-1; D tentatively reads TRBD1 or TRBD2 (5 bases each). The CDR3 is 15 amino acids. Trimming pared 0 bases from V and 4 bases from J, leaving 10 bases between. Looked up from germline, CDR1 is LNHDA and CDR2 is SQIVND (reference sequence). CDR3 in DNA: TGTGCCAGTAGTATAGACCGGGGCGATTACAATGAGCAGTTCTTC. Amino acids: CASSIDRGDYNEQFF.

There are a few counts of this clonotype. CDR3 loop: CASSRGGQSYEQYF. The CDR3 coding sequence is TGCGCCAGCAGCCGTGGCGGACAATCCTACGAGCAGTACTTC. This chain connects TRBV5-1 to TRBJ2-7, with D possibly matching TRBD1 (5 bases). The V gene lost 4 bases and the J gene lost 1 base, with 12 bases spanning the gap. The CDR3 sequence is 14 residues long. Looked up from germline, CDR1 is SGHRS and CDR2 is YFSETQ.

This clonotype has ten or more counts. The chain has TRBV5-1 and TRBJ2-3; 8 bases match TRBD1. CDR1 and CDR2 from the germline V gene are SGHRS and YFSETQ. CDR3 length: 15 residues. V gave up 0 bases and J gave up 2 bases; unmatched junction bases: 2. The CDR3 region has the DNA TGCGCCAGCAGCTTGGGACAGGGGCCCACAGATACGCAGTATTTT. Translating gives CASSLGQGPTDTQYF.